Following are 15 T cell receptor beta chains from one sample sequenced in a study of T cell repertoires in cytomegalovirus infection. Antigens for these TCRs are unknown. MiXCR was run by TCRdb on the reads, yielding one entry per CDR3 protein. The sample holds around 100,000 distinct CDR3 sequences; 10% are singletons and the top ten take about 32%. The sample was PBMCs, sequenced either directly or after in vitro stimulation (not recorded which). Receptors were obtained from a human donor in good health (CMV status not recorded). Some clones in this sample may be carry-over from other donors' samples.

In this sample, this clonotype turned up many times. V is TRBV12-3 or TRBV12-4 and J is TRBJ1-1, with a tentative D call TRBD1 (6 bases). Trimming took off 7 bases at V and 3 bases at J, with 15 bases between the two ends. The CDR3 is 14 amino acids. CDR3 in amino acids: CASTKEGGYTEAFF. CDR3 nucleotides: TGTGCCAGCACGAAGGAGGGGGGCTACACTGAAGCTTTCTTT.

This clonotype has at least ten counts. The rearrangement links TRBV7-9 to TRBJ2-6; D unresolved. This CDR3 region has 16 residues. The germline V gene encodes CDR1 SEHNR and CDR2 FQNEAQ (reference sequence). V lost 5 bases and J lost 2, with 13 bases in between. CDR3 amino acids: CASSRRQVPGANVLTF. The DNA for the CDR3 is TGTGCCAGCAGCAGACGTCAGGTTCCTGGGGCCAACGTCCTGACTTTC.

The rearrangement uses TRBV5-1 and TRBJ2-7; D is undetermined. The CDR3 sequence is 14 residues long. The germline V gene encodes CDR1 SGHRS and CDR2 YFSETQ. V was trimmed by 2 bases and J by 2 bases, leaving 11 bases between them. For the CDR3, the DNA is TGCGCCAGCAGCTTACCGACGGACGCCTACGAGCAGTACTTC. Translated: CASSLPTDAYEQYF.

Sample share makes this clonotype medium-sized. This chain connects TRBV7-2 to TRBJ2-1, with 11 bases fitting TRBD2. Looked up from germline, CDR1 is SGHTA and CDR2 is FQGNSA. The CDR3 is 17 residues long. The V and J ends lost 3 bases and 5 bases, in that order; junction bases with no gene match: 9. CDR3 sequence reads: CASSFLTGGLADNEQFF. DNA for the CDR3: TGTGCCAGCAGCTTCCTAACGGGGGGACTAGCGGACAATGAGCAGTTCTTC.

This clonotype occurred many times. The gene calls are TRBV12-5 and TRBJ1-1, with D hard to call. The CDR3 consists of 12 residues. The V gene lost 3 bases and the J gene lost 7 bases, with 9 bases spanning the gap. Germline CDR1 LGHNT, CDR2 FRNRAP. CDR3 sequence (DNA): TGTGCTAGTGGTTTCTCCGGGAATGAAGCTTTCTTT. Amino acids: CASGFSGNEAFF.

This clonotype was recorded many times. The chain employs TRBV7-2 and TRBJ2-3, with no clear D. V was cut by 2 bases and J by 2 bases, with 8 bases left in between. Per germline, CDR1 SGHTA and CDR2 FQGNSA. This CDR3 spans 14 amino acids. The CDR3 loop reads CASSLTLYTDTQYF. CDR3 in DNA: TGTGCCAGCAGCTTAACCCTGTACACAGATACGCAGTATTTT.

This chain uses TRBV11-1 with TRBJ2-2; D ambiguous. The V gene lost 6 bases and the J gene lost 0 bases, with 14 bases spanning the gap. Germline V lookup: CDR1 SGHAT, CDR2 FQDESV (reference sequence). There are 16 residues in the CDR3. The CDR3 spells CASSKENTPNTGELFF. The CDR3 DNA follows: TGTGCCAGCAGTAAAGAGAACACTCCGAACACCGGGGAGCTGTTTTTT.

The chain employs TRBV4-3 and TRBJ2-2; 13 bases match TRBD2. This CDR3 is 19 amino acids long. Germline CDR1 is LGHNA and CDR2 is YSLEER. Losses at the gene ends were 2 bases for V and 4 bases for J; bases not matched to a gene: 10. CDR3 DNA: TGCGCCAGCAGCCAAATCGGACTAGCGGGAGATCTTCGCACCGGGGAGCTGTTTTTT. Translating gives CASSQIGLAGDLRTGELFF.

The chain joins TRBV11-2 to TRBJ2-3, with 9 bases that match TRBD1. The CDR3 loop spans 14 amino acids. The germline V gene encodes CDR1 SGHAT and CDR2 FQNNGV. Trimming took 5 bases from V and 6 from J; bases not matched to a gene: 6. The CDR3 sequence: CASSITGGEDTQYF. The CDR3 DNA is TGTGCCAGCAGCATTACAGGGGGCGAGGATACGCAGTATTTT.

This clonotype has at least ten counts. The chain employs TRBV7-8 and TRBJ2-1, with 8 bases aligning to TRBD1. Trimming took 5 bases from V and 0 from J; bases not matched to a gene: 9. The CDR3 length is 17 residues. Germline-derived CDR1 and CDR2 are SGHVS and FQNEAQ. CDR3 amino acids: CASSQRDRTSSYNEQFF. The DNA for the CDR3 is TGTGCCAGCAGCCAGAGGGACAGGACGAGCTCCTACAATGAGCAGTTCTTC.

This clonotype has at least ten counts. This chain joins TRBV12-3 or TRBV12-4 and TRBJ2-1, with 11 positions matching TRBD2. Trimming took 4 bases from V and 8 from J; bases not matched to a gene: 7. The CDR3 runs 15 residues. CDR3 bases: TGTGCCAGCAGTTCCCTAGCGGGAGGTATCTATGAGCAGTTCTTC. Its protein product is CASSSLAGGIYEQFF.

This clonotype was picked up many times. The chain couples TRBV7-2 to TRBJ1-1; D is perhaps TRBD1 (5 bases). The CDR3 totals 14 residues. V was cut by 5 bases and J by 5 bases, with 15 bases left in between. The germline CDR1 and CDR2 sequences are SGHTA and FQGNSA. The CDR3 protein is CASSLLRGRTEAFF. The CDR3 DNA follows: TGTGCCAGCAGCCTACTCCGGGGGAGGACTGAAGCTTTCTTT.

The sample holds many counts of this clonotype. This chain uses TRBV28 with TRBJ1-1; D unresolved. This CDR3 has 19 residues. Between the trimmed V and J ends, which lost 8 bases and 3 bases, there was a span of 31 bases. Germline loops: CDR1 MDHEN, CDR2 SYDVKM. The CDR3 protein is CASPPIKGSRLGEDTEAFF. The CDR3 DNA sequence: TGTGCCAGCCCCCCCATCAAAGGTAGCCGGTTGGGTGAGGACACTGAAGCTTTCTTT.

This clonotype was found many times. The V gene is TRBV4-2, the J gene TRBJ1-1; D is perhaps TRBD1 (5 bases). Germline CDR1 and CDR2: LGHNA and YNFKEQ. The V end lost 2 bases, the J end lost 8 bases, and 12 bases lay between the germline ends. The CDR3 loop spans 13 amino acids. The CDR3: CASSQTYDSEAFF. In nucleotides, the CDR3 is TGTGCCAGCAGCCAAACCTATGACAGCGAAGCTTTCTTT.

Concerning this clonotype itself: The CDR3 ends on some other residue instead of the conserved phenylalanine or tryptophan, so this is likely a read error. The chain uses TRBV7-6 and TRBJ2-5; a weak D match, TRBD2 (6 bases). Germline assignment: CDR1 SGHVS and CDR2 FNYEAQ. The CDR3 covers 14 residues. V was clipped by 0 bases and J by 5 bases, with 10 bases between them. The CDR3 sequence is CASSLARGVETQYS. For the CDR3, the DNA is TGTGCCAGCAGCTTAGCGCGGGGAGTCGAGACCCAGTACTCC.